Included here is one T cell receptor (beta chain) sequence, with context. Sequenced by immunoSEQ multiplex PCR; TCRdb stores in-frame clones only, minus some. The profile shows 800,000 to 950,000 clones, about 97% of them singletons. This entry is derived from a study of shared clonotypes between healthy human individuals. Per the germline V gene, CDR1 is SGDLS and CDR2 is YYNGEE. CDR3 length equals 16 residues. The V end was cut by 0 bases, the J end by 2 bases, with 12 bases between. CD45RO-negative cells were positively selected for CCR7, leaving out terminally differentiated effector memory CD45RA+ cells.

Source material: naive CD8+ T cells sorted from blood. The sequence came from a man aged 25 to 45 in good health. V and J are TRBV9 and TRBJ2-1; D may be TRBD2 (6 bases). The CDR3 nucleotides read TGTGCCAGCAGCGTAGCCGCGGGGCCCCCCTACAATGAGCAGTTCTTC. It is translated as CASSVAAGPPYNEQFF. The whole variable domain, filled in from reference TRBV9 and TRBJ2-1, reads DSGVTQTPKHLITATGQRVTLRCSPRSGDLSVYWYQQSLDQGLQFLIQYYNGEERAKGNILERFSAQQFPDLHSELNLSSLELGDSALYFCASSVAAGPPYNEQFFGPGTRLTVL.